The 22 T cell receptor beta chains listed next were all sequenced from one sample in a study of CD8+ T cells in alopecia areata. cDNA serving as the sequencing template came from extracted, reverse transcribed RNA. Method: immunoSEQ multiplex PCR; TCRdb's copy keeps in-frame clones and lacks some. The sample lists around 200,000 clones; over 55% were seen once. The sample here was CD4+ T cells sorted from blood, taken at week 0. Receptor source: a human donor with alopecia areata.

The CDR3 sequence is CASSLSRNTEAFF. CDR3 DNA: TGTGCCAGCAGCTTGTCCAGGAACACTGAAGCTTTCTTT. The chain recombines TRBV5-6 with TRBJ1-1, with unresolved D. The germline V gene encodes CDR1 SGHDT and CDR2 YYEEEE. CDR3 length: 13 residues. Between the trimmed V and J ends, which lost 1 base and 1 base, there was a span of 5 bases.

J is TRBJ2-2 and V is TRBV29-1; possible D gene TRBD2, 6 bases. CDR3 length: 15 residues. CDR1 is SQVTM, CDR2 ANQGSEA, per germline. V was shortened by 2 bases and J by 2 bases, with 12 bases between the two germline ends. The CDR3 is CSVERGGVNTGELFF. CDR3 DNA sequence: TGCAGCGTTGAACGGGGAGGAGTAAACACCGGGGAGCTGTTTTTT.

This sequence joins TRBV19 and TRBJ1-2, with D unresolved. Trimming stripped 1 base from V and 7 bases from J, with 7 bases between. The germline CDR1 and CDR2 sequences are LNHDA and SQIVND (reference sequence). CDR3 length equals 12 residues. CDR3 residues: CASSIAESGYTF. CDR3 nucleotides: TGTGCCAGTAGTATAGCTGAATCTGGCTACACCTTC.

The chain employs TRBV11-2 and TRBJ2-3, with 12 nucleotides matching TRBD2. Per germline, CDR1 SGHAT and CDR2 FQNNGV. CDR3 size: 16 residues. Germline trimming cut 4 bases from V and 2 bases from J; bases unmatched to any gene: 4. CDR3: CASSSGLAGFTDTQYF. The CDR3 DNA reads as TGTGCCAGCAGCTCCGGACTAGCGGGATTCACAGATACGCAGTATTTT.

This clone showed up just a few times. This chain links TRBV28 with TRBJ2-7; D gene ambiguous. V was shortened by 5 bases and J by 5 bases, with 10 bases between the two germline ends. The length of the CDR3 is 12 residues. The germline gives CDR1 MDHEN, CDR2 SYDVKM. In DNA, the CDR3 is TGTGCCAGCAGTGAGTGGGTGGACGAGCAGTACTTC. Translated: CASSEWVDEQYF.

This clone turned up a few times. The V gene is TRBV7-9, the J gene TRBJ2-3, with a weak D call TRBD2 (5 bases). Germline-derived CDR1 and CDR2 are SEHNR and FQNEAQ (reference sequence). The length of the CDR3 is 13 residues. Trimming shortened V by 8 bases and J by 8 bases, and 17 bases separated the two germline ends. The CDR3 region is CASCPGVAATQYF. In DNA, the CDR3 is TGTGCCAGCTGCCCCGGGGTGGCGGCTACGCAGTATTTT.

The CDR3, as DNA: TGTGCCACAGCCGTAGGGGAGACCCAGTACTTC. Protein: CATAVGETQYF. This chain links TRBV10-3 with TRBJ2-5; D not certain. Looked up from germline, CDR1 is ENHRY and CDR2 is SYGVKD. V was trimmed by 10 bases and J by 5 bases, leaving 11 bases between them. The CDR3 loop spans 11 amino acids.

This clone has a single count. The J gene is TRBJ2-3, the V gene TRBV2; perhaps D is TRBD1 or TRBD2 (5 bases each). The ends were cut back, 2 bases at V and 1 base at J, with 7 bases in the middle. The germline V gene encodes CDR1 SNHLY and CDR2 FYNNEI. This CDR3 contains 14 residues. The CDR3 DNA reads TGTGCCAGCAGTGAAAGAGGGGGCACAGATACGCAGTATTTT. Amino acids: CASSERGGTDTQYF.

The V call is TRBV5-1, the J call TRBJ2-3; no definite D call. The CDR3 consists of 14 residues. Trimming shortened V by 0 bases and J by 2 bases, and 7 bases separated the two germline ends. From germline, CDR1 is SGHRS and CDR2 YFSETQ. This CDR3 is CASSLVADTDTQYF. In nucleotides, the CDR3 is TGCGCCAGCAGCTTGGTAGCCGACACAGATACGCAGTATTTT.

The chain employs TRBV12-5 and TRBJ2-7, with a possible D match to TRBD1 (6 bases). Germline V gene lookup returns CDR1 LGHNT and CDR2 FRNRAP. CDR3 length equals 14 residues. Trimming took off 4 bases at V and 4 bases at J, with 14 bases between the two ends. The chain's CDR3 is CASGSRTDYYEQYF. In DNA, the CDR3 is TGTGCTAGTGGTTCTCGGACAGATTATTACGAGCAGTACTTC.

In its sample, this clone was seen a few times. J is TRBJ2-4 and V is TRBV30, with D maybe TRBD1 (5 bases). Germline V lookup: CDR1 GTSNPN, CDR2 SVGIG (reference sequence). The CDR3 has 14 amino acids. Between the trimmed V and J ends, which lost 4 bases and 10 bases, there was a span of 20 bases. The CDR3 nucleotides read TGTGCCTGGACGGCCGGCTCCAGGGAAGGGATTCAGTACTTC. Translation: CAWTAGSREGIQYF.

This clone was detected only a few times. The chain uses TRBV2 and TRBJ2-2; TRBD2 aligns across 7 bases. Germline V gene sequence: CDR1 SNHLY, CDR2 FYNNEI. The CDR3 extends over 15 amino acids. Trimming cost V 6 bases and J 0 bases; bases outside gene matches: 4. This CDR3 is CASRAGRTNTGELFF. CDR3 nucleotides: TGTGCCAGCAGAGCGGGACGCACGAACACCGGGGAGCTGTTTTTT.

V and J are TRBV20-1 and TRBJ2-7, with D perhaps matching TRBD2 (6 bases). Germline V lookup: CDR1 DFQATT, CDR2 SNEGSKA (reference sequence). This CDR3 contains 11 residues. V lost 6 bases and J 7 bases, leaving 13 bases between the germline ends. CDR3 protein: CSASWGVEQYF. CDR3 in DNA: TGCAGTGCCTCGTGGGGGGTTGAGCAGTACTTC.

The sample holds one count of this clone. The rearrangement links TRBV11-2 to TRBJ1-1, with D unclear. The V and J ends lost 5 bases and 1 base respectively, with 14 bases between them. This CDR3 has 15 residues. Germline V gives CDR1 SGHAT, CDR2 FQNNGV. The CDR3 sequence: CASSARPAPNTEAFF. The CDR3 DNA reads TGTGCCAGCAGCGCCAGGCCGGCCCCGAACACTGAAGCTTTCTTT.

This rearrangement joins TRBV29-1 to TRBJ1-1; the match to TRBD1 covers 10 bases. The germline V gene encodes CDR1 SQVTM and CDR2 ANQGSEA. Losses at the gene ends were 6 bases for V and 11 bases for J; bases not matched to a gene: 12. The CDR3 loop spans 13 amino acids. CDR3 bases: TGCAGCGTAAAGAGAGGGACAGGGGAGGTTGCTTTCTTT. Translation: CSVKRGTGEVAFF.

This clone was found a few times. The chain recombines TRBV19 with TRBJ2-1; 7 positions agree with TRBD1. Trimming at V came to 5 bases and at J to 7 bases, leaving 8 bases not matched to a gene. CDR3 length: 14 amino acids. CDR1 LNHDA and CDR2 SQIVND come from the germline V gene (reference sequence). For the CDR3, the DNA is TGTGCCAGTAGTCCAATAGACAGGGCTAATGAGCAGTTCTTC. Residues: CASSPIDRANEQFF.

The V call is TRBV29-1, the J call TRBJ2-2; D gene uncertain. V was trimmed by 5 bases and J by 1 base, leaving 5 bases between them. The CDR3 sequence is 12 residues long. The germline V gene has CDR1 SQVTM and CDR2 ANQGSEA. For the CDR3, the DNA is TGCAGCGTTTCCGAGAACACCGGGGAGCTGTTTTTT. This codes for CSVSENTGELFF.

V is TRBV30 and J is TRBJ2-3; 7 bases are a match to TRBD1. The CDR3 has 16 amino acids. Looked up from germline, CDR1 is GTSNPN and CDR2 is SVGIG (reference sequence). Trimming cost V 2 bases and J 3 bases; bases outside gene matches: 11. In nucleotides, the CDR3 is TGTGCCTGGAGTTTTATTAGGACAGGCGGTACAGATACGCAGTATTTT. Translating it yields CAWSFIRTGGTDTQYF.

This clone showed up just a few times. The chain uses TRBV9 and TRBJ2-1; D call uncertain. Germline-derived CDR1 and CDR2 are SGDLS and YYNGEE. Deletions cut 0 bases from V and 2 bases from J, with 12 bases between. The CDR3 has 16 residues. The CDR3 is CASSVGGGSAYNEQFF. CDR3 sequence (DNA): TGTGCCAGCAGCGTAGGAGGCGGTTCTGCCTACAATGAGCAGTTCTTC.

The chain joins TRBV7-8 to TRBJ2-3; unclear D gene. This CDR3 has 11 residues. V was cut by 8 bases and J by 2 bases, with 5 bases left in between. CDR1 is SGHVS, CDR2 FQNEAQ, per germline. The CDR3 is CASGITDTQYF. CDR3 DNA: TGTGCCAGCGGAATCACAGATACGCAGTATTTT.

The chain is built from TRBV15 and TRBJ2-2; 7 nucleotides agree with TRBD1. The CDR3 sequence is 18 residues long. The germline V gene encodes CDR1 LNHNV and CDR2 YYDKDF (reference sequence). The junction had 9 bases not matched to a gene; V was cut back by 0 bases and J by 2 bases. CDR3 nucleotide sequence: TGTGCCACCAGCAGAGATCTAGGGGGCTACACCAACACCGGGGAGCTGTTTTTT. Protein: CATSRDLGGYTNTGELFF.

This chain joins TRBV5-1 and TRBJ1-6; D unresolved. Germline values: CDR1 SGHRS, CDR2 YFSETQ. The CDR3 runs 15 residues. Deletions cut 4 bases from V and 7 bases from J, with 15 bases between. The CDR3 loop is CASSPGPFGNSPLHF. In DNA, the CDR3 is TGCGCCAGCAGCCCAGGACCCTTTGGAAATTCACCCCTCCACTTT.